This T cell receptor (beta chain) was sequenced during a study of blood T cells in healthy people across ages. For the second PCR, which ran for roughly 6 to 11 cycles, a sample-barcoded 5' primer and a J-beta primer mix were used. TCRdb fed the 5' RACE reads into MiXCR, producing one record per CDR3 protein. The sample has about 1,500,000 distinct CDR3 sequences, roughly 27% seen once; the top ten hold approximately 7.7%. CDR3 length equals 15 residues. CDR1 and CDR2 (germline): MRHNA, SNTAGT. Trimming at V came to 3 bases and at J to 4 bases, leaving 5 bases not matched to a gene. The draw of peripheral blood yielded roughly 9.4 milliliters from each donor. Overall study results and limits: CMV status of donors was not determined, possibly confounding expanded clonotype changes. A roughly linear age-dependent decrease characterized TCR beta diversity per million T cells.

There are a few counts of this clonotype. Its matching antigen is unknown. The sequenced material came from blood. The V and J genes are TRBV6-4 and TRBJ2-3, with 9 bases fitting TRBD1. This sequence originates from a woman in her twenties or thirties in good health. The CDR3 reads CASSERTGEADTQYF. In nucleotides, the CDR3 is TGTGCCAGCAGTGAGCGGACAGGGGAGGCAGATACGCAGTATTTT.